The 30 T cell receptor beta chains in this list originate from one sample, sequenced in a study of blood T cell repertoires in COVID-19. The assay was immunoSEQ multiplex PCR, and TCRdb's table has in-frame clones only and misses some. The repertoire includes about 180,000 clones, about 91% of them detected once, and 1.6% sits in the top ten. Sequences were obtained from peripheral blood. The receptors were gathered from a woman aged 45-65 years with acute or convalescent COVID-19.

The V call is TRBV5-1, the J call TRBJ1-4; 9 nucleotides agree with TRBD1. V was clipped by 4 bases and J by 5 bases; unmatched bases: 6. Germline CDR1 and CDR2: SGHRS and YFSETQ. The CDR3 has 15 residues. CDR3 sequence reads: CASSPMGTGNEKLFF. CDR3 in DNA: TGCGCCAGCAGCCCCATGGGGACAGGGAATGAAAAACTGTTTTTT. Variable domain in full (rest from reference TRBV5-1 and TRBJ1-4): KAGVTQTPRYLIKTRGQQVTLSCSPISGHRSVSWYQQTPGQGLQFLFEYFSETQRNKGNFPGRFSGRQFSNSRSEMNVSTLELGDSALYLCASSPMGTGNEKLFFGSGTQLSVL.

This sequence joins TRBV3-1 (or the pseudogene TRBV3-2) and TRBJ1-2; D is ambiguous. The V end lost 0 bases, the J end lost 13 bases, and 12 bases lay between the germline ends. This CDR3 contains 12 residues. Per the germline V gene, CDR1 is LGHDT and CDR2 is YNNKEL (reference sequence). This CDR3 is CASSQDGRQVTF. The DNA of the CDR3 is TGTGCCAGCAGCCAAGATGGGAGGCAGGTCACCTTC.

This clone occurred a few times. This chain joins TRBV7-9 and TRBJ2-2; D unclear. Trimming removed 5 bases from V and 5 bases from J, with 3 bases in between. This CDR3 contains 11 residues. Looked up from germline, CDR1 is SEHNR and CDR2 is FQNEAQ (reference sequence). CDR3 sequence: CASSRTGELFF. The CDR3 region has the DNA TGTGCCAGCAGCCGTACCGGGGAGCTGTTTTTT.

This chain connects TRBV5-1 to TRBJ2-2; D remains unclear. The germline V and J ends were trimmed by 4 bases and 1 base, with 11 bases remaining between them. The CDR3 consists of 15 residues. CDR1 is SGHRS and CDR2 is YFSETQ in the germline V gene. CDR3 in DNA: TGCGCCAGCAGCATAAAGTCGGGGAACACCGGGGAGCTGTTTTTT. This codes for CASSIKSGNTGELFF.

The chain carries TRBV19 and TRBJ1-1; a weak D match, TRBD1 (5 bases). Deletions cut 7 bases from V and 5 bases from J, with 17 bases between. The CDR3 spans 14 residues. Germline CDR1 reads LNHDA; CDR2 reads SQIVND (reference sequence). Written as DNA, the CDR3 is TGTGCCAGTAAGGGGACGGGGGAATGGACTGAAGCTTTCTTT. It is translated as CASKGTGEWTEAFF.

V is TRBV7-8 and J is TRBJ1-2; tentatively, D is TRBD1 (5 bases). CDR1 is SGHVS, CDR2 FQNEAQ, per germline. This CDR3 contains 13 residues. V was clipped by 5 bases and J by 5 bases, with 12 bases between them. In nucleotides, the CDR3 is TGTGCCAGCAGCCTAACAGGCGAGTATGGCTACACCTTC. Protein product: CASSLTGEYGYTF. Full variable domain (outside the CDR3, taken from reference TRBV7-8 and TRBJ1-2): GAGVSQSPRYKVAKRGQDVALRCDPISGHVSLFWYQQALGQGPEFLTYFQNEAQLDKSGLPSDRFFAERPEGSVSTLKIQRTQQEDSAVYLCASSLTGEYGYTFGSGTRLTVV.

The chain employs TRBV27 and TRBJ1-2; no firm D call. The CDR3 is 12 amino acids. The germline V gene has CDR1 MNHEY and CDR2 SMNVEV (reference sequence). The V and J ends lost 7 bases and 4 bases respectively, with 10 bases between them. The chain's CDR3 is CASKSGGYGYTF. CDR3 bases: TGTGCCAGCAAAAGCGGAGGCTATGGCTACACCTTC.

The chain uses TRBV29-1 and TRBJ2-1; TRBD2 matches 10 bases. The CDR3 totals 16 residues. Trimming removed 4 bases from V and 7 bases from J; junction bases left unmatched: 13. Germline V gene data show CDR1 as SQVTM and CDR2 as ANQGSEA. The CDR3, as DNA: TGCAGCGTTGGAGGGGTAGCTAGCGGGAGATGGAATGAGCAGTTCTTC. It is translated as CSVGGVASGRWNEQFF.

The genes are TRBV10-1 and TRBJ2-4; TRBD1 agrees at 12 bases. Trimming at V came to 2 bases and at J to 2 bases, leaving 13 bases not matched to a gene. The CDR3 sequence is 20 residues long. Germline values: CDR1 WNHNN, CDR2 SYGVQD (reference sequence). The DNA for the CDR3 is TGCGCCAGCAGTGAGAGGGGGGACAGGGGGCGCGGTGGGACCAAAAACATTCAGTACTTC. Protein: CASSERGDRGRGGTKNIQYF.

This clone was picked up a small number of times. The J gene is TRBJ2-5, the V gene TRBV30; 8 bases match TRBD1. Germline loops: CDR1 GTSNPN, CDR2 SVGIG (reference sequence). The CDR3 sequence is 12 residues long. The V segment lost 8 bases and the J segment 5 bases; nucleotides outside the gene matches: 7. The CDR3 reads CARDRGGETQYF. DNA for the CDR3: TGTGCCAGAGACAGGGGCGGGGAGACCCAGTACTTC.

This clone was seen once. This sequence joins TRBV6-5 and TRBJ2-7; weak D call: TRBD2 (5 bases). Germline CDR1 is MNHEY and CDR2 is SVGAGI. CDR3 length equals 11 residues. The ends were cut back, 5 bases at V and 7 bases at J, with 9 bases in the middle. The chain's CDR3 is CASSLAGEQYF. CDR3 nucleotide sequence: TGTGCCAGCAGTCTAGCTGGGGAGCAGTACTTC.

The chain uses TRBV10-3 and TRBJ2-1; 12 bases align to TRBD2. The CDR3 contains 15 residues. Germline V gene lookup returns CDR1 ENHRY and CDR2 SYGVKD. V lost 4 bases to trimming and J lost 5 bases; unmatched junction nucleotides: 3. CDR3 DNA: TGTGCCATCAGTGGGGGACTAGCGGGCAACAATGAGCAGTTCTTC. Protein product: CAISGGLAGNNEQFF.

CDR3 region: CASSNRDGELFF. DNA for the CDR3: TGTGCCAGTAGTAACAGGGACGGGGAGCTGTTTTTT. The rearrangement uses TRBV19 and TRBJ2-2; D may be TRBD1 (6 bases). Germline V gene lookup returns CDR1 LNHDA and CDR2 SQIVND (reference sequence). The CDR3 runs to 12 residues. The V end was cut by 4 bases, the J end by 7 bases, with 7 bases between.

V and J are TRBV3-1 (or the pseudogene TRBV3-2) and TRBJ2-2; TRBD1 might be the D (6 bases). CDR1 is LGHDT, CDR2 YNNKEL, per germline (reference sequence). Trimming shortened V by 2 bases and J by 4 bases, and 14 bases separated the two germline ends. The CDR3 contains 16 residues. This CDR3 is CASSQRTATSTGELFF. As DNA, the CDR3 is TGTGCCAGCAGCCAAAGGACAGCGACGAGCACCGGGGAGCTGTTTTTT.

The chain uses TRBV7-2 and TRBJ2-2; tentatively, D is TRBD2 (6 bases). From germline, CDR1 is SGHTA and CDR2 FQGNSA. The CDR3 length is 15 residues. V was cut by 4 bases and J by 4 bases, with 13 bases left in between. The CDR3 coding sequence is TGTGCCAGCAGCTCAACGGGACTTCTCACCGGGGAGCTGTTTTTT. Translation gives CASSSTGLLTGELFF.

The gene calls are TRBV27 and TRBJ2-1; 9 bases map to TRBD2. CDR3 size: 15 residues. The ends lost 7 bases at V and 6 bases at J; junction bases unmatched: 10. Germline V lookup: CDR1 MNHEY, CDR2 SMNVEV (reference sequence). The CDR3 reads CASKLAGPLVNEQFF. Written as DNA, the CDR3 is TGTGCCAGCAAACTAGCGGGTCCCTTGGTCAATGAGCAGTTCTTC.

This chain's CDR3 is CASSQDRGSSYNSPLHF. The CDR3 DNA reads TGCGCCAGCAGCCAAGATCGGGGTAGTTCCTATAATTCACCCCTCCACTTT. This rearrangement joins TRBV4-3 to TRBJ1-6; D is ambiguous. The CDR3 totals 17 residues. Trimming took 0 bases from V and 1 from J, leaving 10 bases between them. Germline-derived CDR1 and CDR2 are LGHNA and YSLEER.

V and J are TRBV6-5 and TRBJ1-2, with D possibly being TRBD1 (5 bases). The V and J ends lost 2 bases and 4 bases respectively, with 14 bases between them. CDR3 length: 15 amino acids. Germline assignment: CDR1 MNHEY and CDR2 SVGAGI. The DNA of the CDR3 is TGTGCCAGCAGTTACAGGGACGGGGGTATCTATGGCTACACCTTC. Residues: CASSYRDGGIYGYTF.

This clone has ten or more counts. This rearrangement joins TRBV6-5 to TRBJ2-5; 10 nucleotides align to TRBD1. The ends lost 7 bases at V and 1 base at J; junction bases unmatched: 6. The CDR3 has 15 residues. The V gene's germline CDR1 is MNHEY and CDR2 SVGAGI. The CDR3 reads CASIPGQGFQETQYF. The CDR3 nucleotides are TGTGCCAGCATTCCGGGACAGGGGTTCCAAGAGACCCAGTACTTC.

The chain combines TRBV27 with TRBJ1-1; D is possibly TRBD1 (5 bases). Germline CDR1 MNHEY, CDR2 SMNVEV (reference sequence). The CDR3 covers 14 residues. Trimming took 6 bases from V and 4 from J, leaving 15 bases between them. This CDR3 is CASRPVGGGTEAFF. For the CDR3, the DNA is TGTGCCAGCAGGCCAGTCGGGGGAGGCACTGAAGCTTTCTTT.

This clone was counted a few times. The chain has TRBV21-1 and TRBJ1-1. TRBV21-1 is described as a pseudogene. The CDR3 is 14 amino acids. The CDR3 reads CASSTRVLNTEAFF. CDR3 coding DNA: TGTGCCAGCAGCACCCGGGTCTTGAACACTGAAGCTTTCTTT.

V is TRBV5-1 and J is TRBJ2-3, with a weak D call TRBD2 (7 bases). The CDR3 length is 16 residues. The V end was cut by 4 bases, the J end by 5 bases, with 20 bases between. Germline assignment: CDR1 SGHRS and CDR2 YFSETQ. The CDR3 region has the DNA TGCGCCAGCAGCATAGACCCGGGAGGAGGGGGAGATACGCAGTATTTT. Translated: CASSIDPGGGGDTQYF.

This chain uses TRBV2 with TRBJ2-1, with unresolved D. The CDR3 sequence is 14 residues long. Trimming took 1 base from V and 8 from J, leaving 12 bases between them. CDR1 and CDR2 (germline): SNHLY, FYNNEI. This CDR3 reads CASSEGPLRDEQFF. CDR3 nucleotide sequence: TGTGCCAGCAGTGAAGGACCGCTCCGGGATGAGCAGTTCTTC.

V usage is TRBV30 and J usage is TRBJ2-1; D remains ambiguous. CDR1 and CDR2 (germline): GTSNPN, SVGIG (reference sequence). This CDR3 spans 16 amino acids. Trimming left V 1 base short and J 0 bases short, with 13 bases between. DNA for the CDR3: TGTGCCTGGAGTGGGGCTAAGGCTCTCTCCTACAATGAGCAGTTCTTC. Translating gives CAWSGAKALSYNEQFF. Combining the CDR3 with reference TRBV30 and TRBJ2-1 gives the whole variable domain SQTIHQWPATLVQPVGSPLSLECTVEGTSNPNLYWYRQAAGRGLQLLFYSVGIGQISSEVPQNLSASRPQDRQFILSSKKLLLSDSGFYLCAWSGAKALSYNEQFFGPGTRLTVL.

This chain links TRBV5-5 with TRBJ2-3; 7 bases agree with TRBD2. V shed 2 bases and J 4 bases; nucleotides not matched to a gene: 10. This CDR3 is 16 amino acids long. Per germline, CDR1 SGHKS and CDR2 YYEKEE (reference sequence). CDR3 coding DNA: TGTGCCAGCAGCTTAATAGGCACTAGCGAAGCAGATACGCAGTATTTT. Encoded protein: CASSLIGTSEADTQYF.

This clone was counted only a few times. V usage is TRBV6-2 or TRBV6-3 and J usage is TRBJ1-4; D not resolved. Trimming stripped 2 bases from V and 4 bases from J, with 8 bases between. CDR1 is MNHEY and CDR2 is SVGEGT in the germline V gene. The CDR3 has 14 residues. The CDR3 DNA reads as TGTGCCAGCAGTTACCCGGAGTATAATGAAAAACTGTTTTTT. It encodes CASSYPEYNEKLFF.

The genes are TRBV29-1 and TRBJ1-2, with 9 nucleotides matching TRBD1. Trimming at V came to 5 bases and at J to 4 bases, leaving 8 bases not matched to a gene. Germline CDR1 reads SQVTM; CDR2 reads ANQGSEA. This CDR3 has 14 amino acids. CDR3 protein: CSVSTGGAGYGYTF. CDR3 bases: TGCAGCGTTTCCACAGGGGGCGCCGGCTATGGCTACACCTTC.

The V gene is TRBV5-1, the J gene TRBJ1-6; D is perhaps TRBD1 (5 bases). The CDR3 is 17 residues long. Between the trimmed V and J ends, which lost 4 bases and 3 bases, there was a span of 17 bases. Germline CDR1 reads SGHRS; CDR2 reads YFSETQ. The CDR3: CASSLDIRGDYNSPLHF. CDR3 in DNA: TGCGCCAGCAGCCTCGATATAAGGGGCGACTATAATTCACCCCTCCACTTT. The whole variable domain, remainder taken from reference TRBV5-1 and TRBJ1-6, is KAGVTQTPRYLIKTRGQQVTLSCSPISGHRSVSWYQQTPGQGLQFLFEYFSETQRNKGNFPGRFSGRQFSNSRSEMNVSTLELGDSALYLCASSLDIRGDYNSPLHFGNGTRLTVT.

This chain uses TRBV15 with TRBJ2-3; TRBD1 matches 7 bases. The J segment lost 4 bases and the V segment lost 0 bases, leaving 4 bases of the junction unmatched. The V gene's germline CDR1 is LNHNV and CDR2 YYDKDF (reference sequence). The CDR3 loop spans 15 amino acids. The CDR3 sequence: CATSRDPGGADTQYF. CDR3 sequence (DNA): TGTGCCACCAGCAGAGACCCAGGGGGAGCAGATACGCAGTATTTT.

This chain connects TRBV15 to TRBJ2-3; 9 positions agree with TRBD2. This CDR3 has 17 residues. Germline V gives CDR1 LNHNV, CDR2 YYDKDF (reference sequence). V was clipped by 0 bases and J by 0 bases; unmatched bases: 4. In nucleotides, the CDR3 is TGTGCCACCAGCAGAGAGGCTAGCGGGATTAGCACAGATACGCAGTATTTT. Amino acids: CATSREASGISTDTQYF.